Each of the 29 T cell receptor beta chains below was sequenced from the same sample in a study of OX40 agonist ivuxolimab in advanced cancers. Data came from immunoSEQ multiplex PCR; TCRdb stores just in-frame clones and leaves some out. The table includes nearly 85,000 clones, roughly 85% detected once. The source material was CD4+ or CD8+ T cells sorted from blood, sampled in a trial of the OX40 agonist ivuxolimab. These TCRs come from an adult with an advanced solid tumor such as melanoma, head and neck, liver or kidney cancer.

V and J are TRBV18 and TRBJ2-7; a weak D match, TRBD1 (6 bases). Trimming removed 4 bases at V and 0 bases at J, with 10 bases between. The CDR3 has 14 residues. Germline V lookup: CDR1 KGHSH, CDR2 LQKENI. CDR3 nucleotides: TGTGCCAGCTCACTGCGACAGGACTCCTACGAGCAGTACTTC. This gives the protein CASSLRQDSYEQYF.

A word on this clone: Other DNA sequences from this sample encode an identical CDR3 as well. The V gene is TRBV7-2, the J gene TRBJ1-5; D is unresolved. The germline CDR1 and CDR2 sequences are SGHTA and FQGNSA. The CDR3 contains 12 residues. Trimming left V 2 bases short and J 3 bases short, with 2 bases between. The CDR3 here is CASSLSNQPQHF. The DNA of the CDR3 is TGTGCCAGCAGCTTATCCAATCAGCCCCAGCATTTT. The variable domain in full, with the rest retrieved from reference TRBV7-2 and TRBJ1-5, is GAGVSQSPSNKVTEKGKDVELRCDPISGHTALYWYRQSLGQGLEFLIYFQGNSAPDKSGLPSDRFSAERTGGSVSTLTIQRTQQEDSAVYLCASSLSNQPQHFGDGTRLSIL.

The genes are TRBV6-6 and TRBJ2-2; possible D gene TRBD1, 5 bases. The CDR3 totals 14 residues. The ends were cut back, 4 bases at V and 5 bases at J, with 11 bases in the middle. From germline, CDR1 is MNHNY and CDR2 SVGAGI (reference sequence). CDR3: CASSSQGWTGELFF. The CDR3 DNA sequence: TGTGCCAGCAGTTCCCAGGGTTGGACCGGGGAGCTGTTTTTT.

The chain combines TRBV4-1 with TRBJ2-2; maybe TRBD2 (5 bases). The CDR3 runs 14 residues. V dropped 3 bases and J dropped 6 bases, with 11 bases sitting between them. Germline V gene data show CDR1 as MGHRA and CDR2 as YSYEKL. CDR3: CASSQPTSSGELFF. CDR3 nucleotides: TGCGCCAGCAGCCAGCCCACTAGTTCCGGGGAGCTGTTTTTT.

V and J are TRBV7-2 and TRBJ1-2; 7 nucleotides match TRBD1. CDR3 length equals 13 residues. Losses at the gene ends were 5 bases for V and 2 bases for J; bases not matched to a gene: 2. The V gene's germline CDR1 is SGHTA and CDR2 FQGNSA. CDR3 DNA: TGTGCCAGCAGCACGGGACAGAACTATGGCTACACCTTC. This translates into CASSTGQNYGYTF. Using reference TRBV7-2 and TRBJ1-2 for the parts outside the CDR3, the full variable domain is GAGVSQSPSNKVTEKGKDVELRCDPISGHTALYWYRQSLGQGLEFLIYFQGNSAPDKSGLPSDRFSAERTGGSVSTLTIQRTQQEDSAVYLCASSTGQNYGYTFGSGTRLTVV.

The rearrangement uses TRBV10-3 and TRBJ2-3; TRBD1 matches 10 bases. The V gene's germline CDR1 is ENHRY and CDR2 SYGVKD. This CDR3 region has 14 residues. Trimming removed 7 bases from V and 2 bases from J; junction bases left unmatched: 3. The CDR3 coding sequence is TGTGCCATCAAGACAGGGGGCTTCACAGATACGCAGTATTTT. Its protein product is CAIKTGGFTDTQYF.

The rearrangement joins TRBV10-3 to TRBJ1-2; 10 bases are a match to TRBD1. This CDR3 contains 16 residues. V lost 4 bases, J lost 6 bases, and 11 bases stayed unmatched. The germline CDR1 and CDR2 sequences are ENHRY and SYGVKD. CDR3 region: CAISGRTGQGLDGYTF. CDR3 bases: TGTGCCATCAGTGGGAGGACGGGACAGGGGCTCGATGGCTACACCTTC.

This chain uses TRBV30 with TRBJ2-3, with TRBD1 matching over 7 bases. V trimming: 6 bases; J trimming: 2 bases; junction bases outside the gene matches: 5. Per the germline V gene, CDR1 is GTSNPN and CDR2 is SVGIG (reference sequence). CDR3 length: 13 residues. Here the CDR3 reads CACTQGLTDTQYF. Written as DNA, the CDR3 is TGTGCCTGTACACAGGGGCTCACAGATACGCAGTATTTT.

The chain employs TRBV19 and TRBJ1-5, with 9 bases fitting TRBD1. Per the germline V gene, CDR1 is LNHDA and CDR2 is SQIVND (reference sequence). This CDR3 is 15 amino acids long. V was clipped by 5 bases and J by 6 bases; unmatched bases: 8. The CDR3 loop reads CASSPRTGETQPQHF. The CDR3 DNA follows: TGTGCCAGTAGTCCCCGGACAGGGGAGACTCAGCCCCAGCATTTT.

CDR3 amino acids: CASSSGDINQPQHF. The CDR3 coding sequence is TGTGCCAGCAGTTCCGGGGACATAAATCAGCCCCAGCATTTT. This chain joins TRBV7-9 and TRBJ1-5; perhaps TRBD1 as D (6 bases). V dropped 6 bases and J dropped 4 bases, with 13 bases sitting between them. The CDR3 loop spans 14 amino acids. CDR1 is SEHNR, CDR2 FQNEAQ, per germline (reference sequence).

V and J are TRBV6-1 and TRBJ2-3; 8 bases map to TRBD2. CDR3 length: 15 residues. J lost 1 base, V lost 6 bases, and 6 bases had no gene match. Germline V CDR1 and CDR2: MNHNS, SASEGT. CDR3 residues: CASSPGGGRTDTQYF. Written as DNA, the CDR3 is TGTGCCAGCAGCCCGGGGGGGGGCCGCACAGATACGCAGTATTTT.

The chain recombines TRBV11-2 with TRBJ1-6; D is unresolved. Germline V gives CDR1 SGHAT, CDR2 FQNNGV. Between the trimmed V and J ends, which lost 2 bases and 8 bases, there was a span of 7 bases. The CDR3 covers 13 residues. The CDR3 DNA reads TGTGCCAGCAGCTTACGGGTCGATTCACCCCTCCACTTT. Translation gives CASSLRVDSPLHF.

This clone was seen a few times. CDR3 region: CASSPTGTSYEQYF. CDR3 nucleotide sequence: TGTGCCAGCTCACCCACCGGGACCTCCTACGAGCAGTACTTC. The chain carries TRBV18 and TRBJ2-7; tentatively, D is TRBD1 or TRBD2 (5 bases each). Trimming took off 3 bases at V and 0 bases at J, with 9 bases between the two ends. The germline V gene has CDR1 KGHSH and CDR2 LQKENI. CDR3 length equals 14 residues.

CDR3 region: CASSEDVGDEAFF. CDR3 DNA: TGTGCCAGTAGTGAGGACGTTGGAGATGAAGCTTTCTTT. This sequence joins TRBV19 and TRBJ1-1; D unclear. Germline loops: CDR1 LNHDA, CDR2 SQIVND (reference sequence). Trimming took 5 bases from V and 7 from J, leaving 14 bases between them. This CDR3 is built from 13 residues.

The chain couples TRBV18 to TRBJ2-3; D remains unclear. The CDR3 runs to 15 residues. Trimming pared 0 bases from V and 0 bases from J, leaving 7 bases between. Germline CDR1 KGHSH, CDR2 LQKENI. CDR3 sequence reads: CASSPPSQSTDTQYF. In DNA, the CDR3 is TGTGCCAGCTCACCACCTAGCCAAAGCACAGATACGCAGTATTTT.

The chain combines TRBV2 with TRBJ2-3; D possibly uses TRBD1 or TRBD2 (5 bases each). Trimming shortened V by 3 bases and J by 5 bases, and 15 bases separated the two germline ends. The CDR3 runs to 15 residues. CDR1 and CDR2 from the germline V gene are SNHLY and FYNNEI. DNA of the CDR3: TGTGCCAGCAGTGATTCCGGACTGAGGGGAGATACGCAGTATTTT. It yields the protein CASSDSGLRGDTQYF.

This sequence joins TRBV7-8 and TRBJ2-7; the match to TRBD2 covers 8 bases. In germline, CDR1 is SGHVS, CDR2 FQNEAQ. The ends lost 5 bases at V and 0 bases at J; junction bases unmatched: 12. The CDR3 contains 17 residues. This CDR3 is CASSLPLLAESSYEQYF. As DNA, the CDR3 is TGTGCCAGCAGCCTACCCCTACTAGCGGAGAGCTCCTACGAGCAGTACTTC.

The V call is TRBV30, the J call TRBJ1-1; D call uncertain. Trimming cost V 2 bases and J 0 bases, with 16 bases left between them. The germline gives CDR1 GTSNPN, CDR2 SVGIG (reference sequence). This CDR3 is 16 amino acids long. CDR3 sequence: CAWSPVTIGLNTEAFF. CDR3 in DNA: TGTGCCTGGAGTCCGGTAACTATAGGGCTGAACACTGAAGCTTTCTTT.

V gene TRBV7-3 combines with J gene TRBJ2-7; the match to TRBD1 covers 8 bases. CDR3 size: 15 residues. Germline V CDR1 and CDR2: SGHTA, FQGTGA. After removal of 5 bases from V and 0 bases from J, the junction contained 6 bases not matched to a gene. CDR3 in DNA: TGTGCCAGCAGCCCGGACAGGGACCGCTCCTACGAGCAGTACTTC. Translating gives CASSPDRDRSYEQYF.

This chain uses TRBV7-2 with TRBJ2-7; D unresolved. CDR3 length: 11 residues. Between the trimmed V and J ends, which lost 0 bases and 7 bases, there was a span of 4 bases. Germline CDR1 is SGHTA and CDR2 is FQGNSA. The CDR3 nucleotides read TGTGCCAGCAGCTTAGCGCGAGAGCAGTACTTC. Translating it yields CASSLAREQYF. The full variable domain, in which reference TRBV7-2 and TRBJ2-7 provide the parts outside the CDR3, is GAGVSQSPSNKVTEKGKDVELRCDPISGHTALYWYRQSLGQGLEFLIYFQGNSAPDKSGLPSDRFSAERTGGSVSTLTIQRTQQEDSAVYLCASSLAREQYFGPGTRLTVT.

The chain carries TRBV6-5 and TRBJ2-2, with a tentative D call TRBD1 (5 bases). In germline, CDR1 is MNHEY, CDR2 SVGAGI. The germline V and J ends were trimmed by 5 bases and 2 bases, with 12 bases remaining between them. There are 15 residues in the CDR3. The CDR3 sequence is CASSRMTVNTGELFF. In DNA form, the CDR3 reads TGTGCCAGCAGTCGGATGACAGTTAACACCGGGGAGCTGTTTTTT.

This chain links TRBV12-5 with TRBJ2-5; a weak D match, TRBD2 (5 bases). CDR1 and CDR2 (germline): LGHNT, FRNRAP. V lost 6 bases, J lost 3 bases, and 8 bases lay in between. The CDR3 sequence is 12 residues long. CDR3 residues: CASGLGEETQYF. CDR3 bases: TGTGCTAGTGGCCTGGGAGAAGAGACCCAGTACTTC.

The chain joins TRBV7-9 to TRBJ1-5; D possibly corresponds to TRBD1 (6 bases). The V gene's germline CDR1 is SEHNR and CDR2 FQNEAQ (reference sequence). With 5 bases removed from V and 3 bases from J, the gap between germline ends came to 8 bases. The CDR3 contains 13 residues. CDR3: CASSRQVNQPQHF. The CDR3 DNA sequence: TGTGCCAGCAGCCGACAGGTCAATCAGCCCCAGCATTTT. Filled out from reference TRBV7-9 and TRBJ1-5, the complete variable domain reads DTGVSQNPRHKITKRGQNVTFRCDPISEHNRLYWYRQTLGQGPEFLTYFQNEAQLEKSRLLSDRFSAERPKGSFSTLEIQRTEQGDSAMYLCASSRQVNQPQHFGDGTRLSIL.

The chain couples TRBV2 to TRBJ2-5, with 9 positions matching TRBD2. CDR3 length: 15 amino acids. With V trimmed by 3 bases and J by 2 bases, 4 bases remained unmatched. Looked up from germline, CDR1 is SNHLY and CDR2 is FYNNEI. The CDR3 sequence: CASSEGRGGQETQYF. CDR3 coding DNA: TGTGCCAGCAGTGAGGGGCGGGGGGGACAAGAGACCCAGTACTTC. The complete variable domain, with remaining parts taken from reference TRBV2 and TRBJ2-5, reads EPEVTQTPSHQVTQMGQEVILRCVPISNHLYFYWYRQILGQKVEFLVSFYNNEISEKSEIFDDQFSVERPDGSNFTLKIRSTKLEDSAMYFCASSEGRGGQETQYFGPGTRLLVL.

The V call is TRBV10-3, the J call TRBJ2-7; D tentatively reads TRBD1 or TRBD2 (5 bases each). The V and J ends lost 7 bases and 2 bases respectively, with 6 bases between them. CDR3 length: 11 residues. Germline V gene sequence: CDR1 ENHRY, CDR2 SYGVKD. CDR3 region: CAIMGAYEQYF. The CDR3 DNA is TGTGCCATCATGGGGGCCTACGAGCAGTACTTC.

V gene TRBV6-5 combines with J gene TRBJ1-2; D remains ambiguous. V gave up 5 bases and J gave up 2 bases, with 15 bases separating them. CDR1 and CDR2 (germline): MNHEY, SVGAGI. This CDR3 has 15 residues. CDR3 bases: TGTGCCAGCAGTCACGGGCGGGAGGCGAACTATGGCTACACCTTC. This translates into CASSHGREANYGYTF.

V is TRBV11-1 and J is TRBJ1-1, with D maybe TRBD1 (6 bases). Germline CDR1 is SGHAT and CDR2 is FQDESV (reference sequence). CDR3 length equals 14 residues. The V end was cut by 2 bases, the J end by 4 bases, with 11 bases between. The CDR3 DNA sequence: TGTGCCAGCAGCTTAAACAGGGAAGGCACTGAAGCTTTCTTT. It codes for CASSLNREGTEAFF.

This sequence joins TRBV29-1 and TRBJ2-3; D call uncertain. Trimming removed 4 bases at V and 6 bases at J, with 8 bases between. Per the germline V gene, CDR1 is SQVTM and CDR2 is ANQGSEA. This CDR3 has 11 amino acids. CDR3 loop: CSVGVRDTQYF. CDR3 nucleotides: TGCAGCGTTGGGGTACGGGATACGCAGTATTTT.

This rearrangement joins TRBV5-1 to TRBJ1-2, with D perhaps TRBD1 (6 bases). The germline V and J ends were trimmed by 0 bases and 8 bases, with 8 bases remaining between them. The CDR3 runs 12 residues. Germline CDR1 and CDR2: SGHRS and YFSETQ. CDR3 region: CASSLGTGGYTF. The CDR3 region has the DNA TGCGCCAGCAGCTTGGGTACAGGGGGCTACACCTTC.